The rows below give T cell receptor beta chains drawn from one sample of a study of T cell repertoires in cytomegalovirus infection. TCRdb re-analysed the reads in MiXCR, keeping a single row per CDR3 protein. The sample consists of fewer than 200,000 distinct CDR3 sequences, approximately 19% of them appearing once. The specimen sequenced was PBMCs. Every receptor here comes from a human donor in good health (CMV status not recorded). Some clones in this sample may be carry-over from other donors' samples. Each CDR3 is given with its conserved first and last residue.

TRBJ2-2 | TRBV7-8 | CASSPRTSGGTGELFF
TRBJ1-2 | TRBV14 | CASSHRAGINGYTF
TRBJ2-1 | TRBV5-1 | CASSVQGHNEQFF
TRBJ2-2 | TRBV7-3 | CASSLDARAGQGGTGELFF
TRBJ2-6 | TRBV6-1 | CASTVLGQGVSGANVLTF
TRBJ2-6 | TRBV19 | CASSIERVAGVSGANVLTF
TRBJ2-3 | TRBV7-2 | CASSIPSGPPHF
TRBJ2-6 | TRBV19 | CASSSRTGGSGANVLTF
TRBJ1-5 | TRBV7-1 | CASILNRELDSNQPQHF
TRBJ2-2 | TRBV5-1 | CASRSTSRDYGELFF
TRBJ2-6 | TRBV2 | CASRQGLSGANVLTF